The 24 T cell receptor beta chains below all came from one sample that was sequenced in a study of blood T cell repertoires in COVID-19. The assay was immunoSEQ multiplex PCR, and TCRdb's table has in-frame clones only and misses some. The sample has under 200,000 clones; roughly 81% are singletons. Sample: peripheral blood. The origin of the receptors is a woman of 80 years or more with acute or convalescent COVID-19.

The genes are TRBV29-1 and TRBJ1-1; the D gene is possibly TRBD1 (6 bases). Looked up from germline, CDR1 is SQVTM and CDR2 is ANQGSEA. The CDR3 contains 16 residues. Trimming left V 7 bases short and J 0 bases short, with 21 bases between. This CDR3 reads CSGKKLSGQLNTEAFF. The CDR3 DNA is TGCAGCGGAAAAAAACTCTCCGGACAGCTGAACACTGAAGCTTTCTTT.

V is TRBV7-9 and J is TRBJ2-6; tentatively, D is TRBD1 (6 bases). CDR1 is SEHNR, CDR2 FQNEAQ, per germline (reference sequence). The CDR3 extends over 16 amino acids. The V end lost 3 bases, the J end lost 4 bases, and 13 bases lay between the germline ends. The CDR3 nucleotides are TGTGCCAGCAGCTTCTCAGGGGCGCGGGGGGCCAACGTCCTGACTTTC. Translation gives CASSFSGARGANVLTF.

This clone was detected once. V is TRBV5-5 and J is TRBJ1-2; the D gene is possibly TRBD1 (5 bases). Looked up from germline, CDR1 is SGHKS and CDR2 is YYEKEE (reference sequence). CDR3 length: 14 amino acids. Trimming stripped 0 bases from V and 8 bases from J, with 14 bases between. CDR3 sequence: CASSLVQGSGGYTF. In DNA, the CDR3 is TGTGCCAGCAGCTTGGTGCAGGGTTCAGGCGGCTACACCTTC.

This chain joins TRBV9 and TRBJ2-1, with a possible D match to TRBD2 (6 bases). The CDR3 is 15 residues long. Trimming shortened V by 4 bases and J by 2 bases, and 13 bases separated the two germline ends. CDR1 is SGDLS, CDR2 YYNGEE, per germline. This CDR3 is CASSPTGDPYNEQFF. DNA of the CDR3: TGTGCCAGCAGCCCGACGGGAGATCCCTACAATGAGCAGTTCTTC.

This chain joins TRBV18 and TRBJ2-5; D possibly corresponds to TRBD1 (5 bases). CDR3 length equals 14 residues. Trimming left V 3 bases short and J 14 bases short, with 22 bases between. Germline V CDR1 and CDR2: KGHSH, LQKENI. CDR3 amino acids: CASSPDQTVNQLYF. The DNA of the CDR3 is TGTGCCAGCTCACCCGACCAGACAGTTAACCAACTTTACTTC. The full variable domain, completed using reference TRBV18 and TRBJ2-5, is NAGVMQNPRHLVRRRGQEARLRCSPMKGHSHVYWYRQLPEEGLKFMVYLQKENIIDESGMPKERFSAEFPKEGPSILRIQQVVRGDSAAYFCASSPDQTVNQLYFGPGTRLLVL.

The chain carries TRBV5-8 and TRBJ1-4; 7 bases map to TRBD1. This CDR3 spans 17 amino acids. J lost 7 bases, V lost 1 base, and 13 bases had no gene match. Germline CDR1 is SGHTS and CDR2 is YDEGEE. CDR3 in amino acids: CASSLNRGALLGEKLFF. In DNA form, the CDR3 reads TGTGCCAGCAGCTTGAACAGGGGAGCCCTTTTGGGTGAAAAACTGTTTTTT.

The genes are TRBV7-2 and TRBJ2-3; weak D call: TRBD1 (6 bases). Trimming took off 2 bases at V and 3 bases at J, with 15 bases between the two ends. CDR1 and CDR2 from the germline V gene are SGHTA and FQGNSA. The CDR3 contains 16 residues. CDR3 region: CASSLRGWVETDTQYF. In nucleotides, the CDR3 is TGTGCCAGCAGCTTAAGGGGGTGGGTGGAAACAGATACGCAGTATTTT.

The V and J genes are TRBV18 and TRBJ1-2, with D unresolved. V lost 2 bases to trimming and J lost 13 bases, with 14 bases between them. The CDR3 is 12 residues long. CDR1 and CDR2 from the germline V gene are KGHSH and LQKENI. The CDR3 reads CASSPGGGRGTF. Written as DNA, the CDR3 is TGTGCCAGCTCACCAGGAGGAGGGCGCGGCACCTTC.

The chain links TRBV7-2 to TRBJ2-5; tentative D call: TRBD1 (7 bases). The CDR3 loop spans 15 amino acids. CDR1 is SGHTA and CDR2 is FQGNSA in the germline V gene. The V and J ends lost 5 bases and 5 bases respectively, with 18 bases between them. CDR3 DNA: TGTGCCAGCAGCCCCCGACCAGGGGGGATGGAGACCCAGTACTTC. Translated: CASSPRPGGMETQYF. The entire variable domain, with the rest obtained from reference TRBV7-2 and TRBJ2-5, is as follows: GAGVSQSPSNKVTEKGKDVELRCDPISGHTALYWYRQSLGQGLEFLIYFQGNSAPDKSGLPSDRFSAERTGGSVSTLTIQRTQQEDSAVYLCASSPRPGGMETQYFGPGTRLLVL.

The genes are TRBV18 and TRBJ2-1, with 11 bases lining up with TRBD2. The ends lost 4 bases at V and 7 bases at J; junction bases unmatched: 9. There are 16 residues in the CDR3. Looked up from germline, CDR1 is KGHSH and CDR2 is LQKENI. CDR3 region: CASSQLGTSGRNEQFF. DNA of the CDR3: TGTGCCAGCTCACAACTCGGGACTAGCGGTCGTAATGAGCAGTTCTTC.

CDR3 sequence reads: CASRKNRGSTDTQYF. Here the CDR3 DNA reads TGTGCCAGCAGGAAAAACCGGGGTAGCACAGATACGCAGTATTTT. The chain is built from TRBV7-2 and TRBJ2-3; tentative D call: TRBD2 (5 bases). V lost 6 bases and J lost 0, with 13 bases in between. The CDR3 is 15 residues long. Germline CDR1 is SGHTA and CDR2 is FQGNSA.

The V gene is TRBV5-1, the J gene TRBJ2-3, with 11 bases fitting TRBD2. Per the germline V gene, CDR1 is SGHRS and CDR2 is YFSETQ. The trim removed 3 bases at V and 3 bases at J, leaving 3 bases unmatched. This CDR3 contains 15 residues. The CDR3 reads CASSSLAGVTDTQYF. CDR3 sequence (DNA): TGCGCCAGCAGCTCACTAGCGGGAGTGACAGATACGCAGTATTTT.

This sequence joins TRBV18 and TRBJ2-1, with a possible D match to TRBD1 (6 bases). V was shortened by 0 bases and J by 6 bases, with 12 bases between the two germline ends. Germline assignment: CDR1 KGHSH and CDR2 LQKENI. This CDR3 contains 15 residues. CDR3 sequence: CASSPPPDSPNEQFF. The CDR3 DNA reads as TGTGCCAGCTCACCACCGCCGGACAGCCCCAATGAGCAGTTCTTC.

This chain joins TRBV29-1 and TRBJ2-7, with a possible D match to TRBD2 (5 bases). V lost 6 bases and J 7 bases, leaving 16 bases between the germline ends. This CDR3 comprises 12 residues. Per the germline V gene, CDR1 is SQVTM and CDR2 is ANQGSEA. The CDR3 loop is CSVVRTGIEQYF. DNA of the CDR3: TGCAGCGTCGTGCGGACCGGGATTGAGCAGTACTTC.

The chain is built from TRBV27 and TRBJ2-5; D remains unclear. The CDR3 is 13 residues long. Germline CDR1 is MNHEY and CDR2 is SMNVEV (reference sequence). Trimming pared 0 bases from V and 5 bases from J, leaving 7 bases between. CDR3 coding DNA: TGTGCCAGCAGTTTATCTCGTGAGGAGACCCAGTACTTC. Its protein is CASSLSREETQYF.

This chain uses TRBV11-3 with TRBJ2-7; 11 nucleotides line up with TRBD2. The CDR3 has 14 residues. Germline values: CDR1 SGHNT, CDR2 YENEEA. Trimming at V came to 5 bases and at J to 4 bases, leaving 4 bases not matched to a gene. This CDR3 is CASSATSGSYEQYF. The CDR3, as DNA: TGTGCCAGCAGCGCCACTAGCGGGAGTTACGAGCAGTACTTC. Based on the CDR3 plus reference TRBV11-3 and TRBJ2-7, the full variable domain is EAGVVQSPRYKIIEKKQPVAFWCNPISGHNTLYWYLQNLGQGPELLIRYENEEAVDDSQLPKDRFSAERLKGVDSTLKIQPAELGDSAVYLCASSATSGSYEQYFGPGTRLTVT.

The V gene is TRBV11-2, the J gene TRBJ1-2, with D possibly TRBD1 on 5 matching bases. The V end lost 1 base, the J end lost 4 bases, and 13 bases lay between the germline ends. This CDR3 has 15 amino acids. Germline CDR1 is SGHAT and CDR2 is FQNNGV. The chain's CDR3 is CASSLGVGGFYGYTF. The CDR3 nucleotides are TGTGCCAGCAGCTTAGGGGTTGGGGGGTTCTATGGCTACACCTTC.

The chain joins TRBV5-1 to TRBJ2-3, with D perhaps matching TRBD2 (6 bases). The length of the CDR3 is 13 residues. V gave up 7 bases and J gave up 6 bases, with 15 bases separating them. Germline V CDR1 and CDR2: SGHRS, YFSETQ. CDR3 in amino acids: CASAKEGRDTQYF. The DNA for the CDR3 is TGCGCCAGCGCCAAGGAGGGCCGGGATACGCAGTATTTT.

The CDR3 sequence: CASSSSLSQAPGYTF. DNA of the CDR3: TGTGCCAGCAGCTCGTCCCTCTCGCAGGCGCCAGGCTACACCTTC. This chain links TRBV11-2 with TRBJ1-2; D call uncertain. The CDR3 runs 15 residues. V gave up 4 bases and J gave up 8 bases, with 20 bases separating them. Germline V gene lookup returns CDR1 SGHAT and CDR2 FQNNGV. The entire variable domain, with the rest obtained from reference TRBV11-2 and TRBJ1-2, is as follows: EAGVAQSPRYKIIEKRQSVAFWCNPISGHATLYWYQQILGQGPKLLIQFQNNGVVDDSQLPKDRFSAERLKGVDSTLKIQPAKLEDSAVYLCASSSSLSQAPGYTFGSGTRLTVV.

The V call is TRBV4-3, the J call TRBJ1-2, with 8 bases matching TRBD1. Germline V gene sequence: CDR1 LGHNA, CDR2 YSLEER. The CDR3 spans 16 residues. V was pared by 1 base and J by 7 bases, with 11 bases of the junction left unmatched. The CDR3 DNA reads as TGCGCCAGCAGCCAAGGCATAAGACAGGGGTGGTTTGGCTACACCTTC. Translated: CASSQGIRQGWFGYTF.

The V gene is TRBV6-1, the J gene TRBJ2-1, with 11 bases lining up with TRBD2. V shed 4 bases, J shed 10 bases, and the junction held 6 bases outside the gene matches. CDR3 length: 14 amino acids. Looked up from germline, CDR1 is MNHNS and CDR2 is SASEGT. In DNA, the CDR3 is TGTGCCAGCAGTGTAGCGGGAGGGCCTTTCGAGCAGTTCTTC. It translates to CASSVAGGPFEQFF.

The gene calls are TRBV5-6 and TRBJ2-2; possible D gene TRBD2, 6 bases. This CDR3 is 16 amino acids long. Germline V gene lookup returns CDR1 SGHDT and CDR2 YYEEEE. The ends were cut back, 0 bases at V and 5 bases at J, with 14 bases in the middle. The DNA of the CDR3 is TGTGCCAGCAGCTTGGGTGCCGGGAGAGGTACCGGGGAGCTGTTTTTT. It translates to CASSLGAGRGTGELFF.

Only one count was recorded for this clone. The V gene is TRBV9, the J gene TRBJ2-1; 11 nucleotides agree with TRBD2. Germline values: CDR1 SGDLS, CDR2 YYNGEE. The CDR3 totals 16 residues. V lost 3 bases and J lost 2; bases outside the gene matches: 4. CDR3 DNA sequence: TGTGCCAGCAGCGGTCATAGCGGGAGGGCCTACAATGAGCAGTTCTTC. Residues: CASSGHSGRAYNEQFF.

This clone was seen a single time. The gene calls are TRBV27 and TRBJ1-1, with D possibly being TRBD1 (6 bases). The germline V and J ends were trimmed by 8 bases and 5 bases, with 15 bases remaining between them. CDR1 is MNHEY, CDR2 SMNVEV, per germline (reference sequence). CDR3 length: 13 amino acids. In DNA form, the CDR3 reads TGTGCCAGCTCACGCCCCCAGGGGACTGAAGCTTTCTTT. Encoded protein: CASSRPQGTEAFF.